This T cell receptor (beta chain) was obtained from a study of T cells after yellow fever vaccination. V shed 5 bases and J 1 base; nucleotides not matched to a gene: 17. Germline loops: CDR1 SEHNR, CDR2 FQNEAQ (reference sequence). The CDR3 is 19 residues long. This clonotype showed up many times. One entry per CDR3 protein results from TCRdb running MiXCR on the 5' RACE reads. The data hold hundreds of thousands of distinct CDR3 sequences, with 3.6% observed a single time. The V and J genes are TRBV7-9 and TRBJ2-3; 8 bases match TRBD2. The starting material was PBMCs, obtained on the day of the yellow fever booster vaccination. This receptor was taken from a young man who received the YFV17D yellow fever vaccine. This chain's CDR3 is CASSASRGGSGFGTDTQYF. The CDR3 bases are TGTGCCAGCAGCGCCTCTCGGGGGGGTTCGGGATTCGGCACAGATACGCAGTATTTT. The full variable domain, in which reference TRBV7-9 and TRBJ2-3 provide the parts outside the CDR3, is DTGVSQNPRHKITKRGQNVTFRCDPISEHNRLYWYRQTLGQGPEFLTYFQNEAQLEKSRLLSDRFSAERPKGSFSTLEIQRTEQGDSAMYLCASSASRGGSGFGTDTQYFGPGTRLTVL.